Here is one T cell receptor beta chain with its context. Profiling relied on immunoSEQ multiplex PCR, and the TCRdb table lists in-frame clones only, not all of them. The sample yields 70,000 to 95,000 clones, roughly 90% seen once. This specimen comes from a study of OX40 agonist ivuxolimab in advanced cancers. About the study: Participants averaged about 60 years of age (range about 23 to 79) and were over 75% male.

Germline V gene sequence: CDR1 MNHEY, CDR2 SVGAGI. The CDR3 runs 15 residues. Trimming removed 2 bases from V and 2 bases from J; junction bases left unmatched: 2. The sequence derives from an adult with an advanced solid tumor such as melanoma, head and neck, liver or kidney cancer. The chain joins TRBV6-5 to TRBJ2-1; 8 bases are a match to TRBD2. Sequencing was performed on CD4+ or CD8+ T cells sorted from blood, taken in a trial of the OX40 agonist ivuxolimab. The CDR3 DNA reads TGTGCCAGCAGTTACACTAGCGGCGCCTACAATGAGCAGTTCTTC. Translation: CASSYTSGAYNEQFF.